The 14 T cell receptor beta chains below all came from one sample that was sequenced in a study of human T cells and chemical hapten exposure. Sample time point: patch test 1, 2 weeks after DPC sensitization. Treatment described: therapeutic diphenylcyclopropenone sensitization with weekly scalp DPC. One entry per CDR3 protein, called by TCRdb with MiXCR from the RACE reads. Of 180,000 or so distinct CDR3 sequences in the sample, more than 12% are singletons; the top ten hold about 1.7%. The sequencing used whole blood, collected in connection with sensitization to the hapten diphenylcyclopropenone (DPC). These receptors all stem from a woman in her twenties or thirties with alopecia areata. Some clones in this sample may be carry-over from other donors' samples.

The chain carries TRBV7-2 and TRBJ2-1; 8 bases line up with TRBD2. Germline V gene sequence: CDR1 SGHTA, CDR2 FQGNSA. J lost 8 bases, V lost 1 base, and 7 bases had no gene match. The CDR3 sequence is 15 residues long. As DNA, the CDR3 is TGTGCCAGCAGCTTAGAGTCGCTAGCGGGCCATGAGCAGTTCTTC. Translating it yields CASSLESLAGHEQFF.

Only a few counts were recorded for this clonotype. The chain links TRBV7-2 to TRBJ2-3, with TRBD1 as a possible D gene (6 bases). Germline assignment: CDR1 SGHTA and CDR2 FQGNSA. This CDR3 is built from 16 residues. The V gene lost 5 bases and the J gene lost 0 bases, with 15 bases spanning the gap. This CDR3 is CASSPIRGRSTDTQYF. Written as DNA, the CDR3 is TGTGCCAGCAGCCCCATCAGGGGCCGGAGCACAGATACGCAGTATTTT.

The chain couples TRBV29-1 to TRBJ2-5; no firm D call. The CDR3 extends over 13 amino acids. The V gene's germline CDR1 is SQVTM and CDR2 ANQGSEA. V was trimmed by 4 bases and J by 1 base, leaving 10 bases between them. CDR3 nucleotides: TGCAGCGTTGTTTTATGGTCCCAAGAGACCCAGTACTTC. Residues: CSVVLWSQETQYF.

This clonotype was seen many times. The chain uses TRBV21-1 and TRBJ2-7; TRBD1, the table's D call, was not compared with the DNA. TRBV21-1 represents a pseudogene. This CDR3 is 14 amino acids long. The CDR3 bases are TGTGCCAGCAGCAAAGGCCACCCTGGGAACGAGCAGTACTTC. It encodes CASSKGHPGNEQYF.

The gene calls are TRBV28 and TRBJ2-7; TRBD1 matches 9 bases. Germline CDR1 MDHEN, CDR2 SYDVKM. Losses at the gene ends were 3 bases for V and 7 bases for J; bases not matched to a gene: 4. The length of the CDR3 is 13 residues. The CDR3, as DNA: TGTGCCAGCAGTTTGGGACAGGGCGTGGAGCAGTACTTC. Translating gives CASSLGQGVEQYF.

This chain links TRBV5-1 with TRBJ2-7; no firm D call. This CDR3 has 13 amino acids. Trimming took off 0 bases at V and 7 bases at J, with 11 bases between the two ends. Germline CDR1 and CDR2: SGHRS and YFSETQ. CDR3: CASSLDSIYEQYF. The DNA for the CDR3 is TGCGCCAGCAGCTTGGACAGCATATATGAGCAGTACTTC.

This clonotype has at least ten counts. The CDR3 protein is CASSLGQGDLDEQFF. The CDR3 DNA follows: TGTGCCAGCAGTTTAGGGCAGGGGGATTTGGATGAGCAGTTCTTC. The gene calls are TRBV27 and TRBJ2-1, with 7 bases fitting TRBD1. Trimming took 2 bases from V and 8 from J; bases not matched to a gene: 9. The germline V gene has CDR1 MNHEY and CDR2 SMNVEV (reference sequence). There are 15 residues in the CDR3.

The V and J genes are TRBV27 and TRBJ2-3, with 9 bases fitting TRBD2. Germline V gene data show CDR1 as MNHEY and CDR2 as SMNVEV (reference sequence). V lost 4 bases, J lost 6 bases, and 5 bases stayed unmatched. The CDR3 totals 14 residues. CDR3 sequence reads: CASSSRGGADTQYF. In nucleotides, the CDR3 is TGTGCCAGCAGTTCACGCGGGGGGGCGGATACGCAGTATTTT.

The chain combines TRBV4-2 with TRBJ2-3; D might be TRBD1 or TRBD2, each matching 6 bases. The V end lost 0 bases, the J end lost 1 base, and 11 bases lay between the germline ends. Germline loops: CDR1 LGHNA, CDR2 YNFKEQ. The CDR3 has 16 residues. CDR3 sequence reads: CASSQEVGGGTDTQYF. The CDR3 bases are TGTGCCAGCAGCCAAGAGGTCGGGGGCGGCACAGATACGCAGTATTTT.

This chain connects TRBV9 to TRBJ2-4; D possibly corresponds to TRBD2 (6 bases). Germline V CDR1 and CDR2: SGDLS, YYNGEE. The CDR3 covers 15 residues. The V end was cut by 5 bases, the J end by 8 bases, with 20 bases between. The CDR3 nucleotides read TGTGCCAGCAGTCAAACGGGGCGGGGCGGGGACATTCAGTACTTC. Protein sequence: CASSQTGRGGDIQYF. The complete variable domain, with remaining parts taken from reference TRBV9 and TRBJ2-4, reads DSGVTQTPKHLITATGQRVTLRCSPRSGDLSVYWYQQSLDQGLQFLIQYYNGEERAKGNILERFSAQQFPDLHSELNLSSLELGDSALYFCASSQTGRGGDIQYFGAGTRLSVL.

The chain uses TRBV5-4 and TRBJ1-2; the D is unclear. In germline, CDR1 is SGHNT, CDR2 YYREEE (reference sequence). The length of the CDR3 is 14 residues. The V gene lost 2 bases and the J gene lost 4 bases, with 12 bases spanning the gap. DNA of the CDR3: TGTGCCAGCAGCTTTGATTGGGCTAGCTATGGCTACACCTTC. It is translated as CASSFDWASYGYTF.

In this sample, this clonotype turned up once. V gene TRBV30 combines with J gene TRBJ2-3, with 7 bases aligning to TRBD2. The CDR3 is 14 amino acids. CDR1 is GTSNPN and CDR2 is SVGIG in the germline V gene (reference sequence). The ends lost 3 bases at V and 1 base at J; junction bases unmatched: 4. CDR3 sequence (DNA): TGTGCCTGGAGCCTGGCGGGGGGCACAGATACGCAGTATTTT. This sequence encodes CAWSLAGGTDTQYF.

The chain couples TRBV5-1 to TRBJ1-2; TRBD1 matches at 7 bases. The germline V gene encodes CDR1 SGHRS and CDR2 YFSETQ. V lost 0 bases and J lost 3; bases outside the gene matches: 2. The CDR3 length is 14 residues. In DNA, the CDR3 is TGCGCCAGCAGCTTGGGACAGGGCTACTATGGCTACACCTTC. This sequence encodes CASSLGQGYYGYTF.

The chain has TRBV5-5 and TRBJ1-2; 8 positions agree with TRBD1. The CDR3 runs 15 residues. Germline V gene sequence: CDR1 SGHKS, CDR2 YYEKEE (reference sequence). The junction had 7 bases not matched to a gene; V was cut back by 2 bases and J by 4 bases. CDR3 DNA sequence: TGTGCCAGCAGCTTACAGACAGGGGACAGCTATGGCTACACCTTC. This gives the protein CASSLQTGDSYGYTF.